Below are 16 T cell receptor beta chains sequenced from a single sample in a study of cytomegalovirus exposure and HLA in healthy donors listed by TCRdb under 2017. The protocol used for the library was the immunoSEQ multiplex PCR assay. For the multiplex PCR, a mixture combining 60 forward primers for TCR Vbeta segments and 13 reverse primers for TCR Jbeta segments was used. This immuneACCESS table, as held by TCRdb, lists in-frame sequences with V and J called but not all clones. Of the missing ones, under half trace to an unresolved V gene in checked studies; the others have no known cause. The sample's table covers 45,000 to 60,000 clones. The ten largest clones add up to 6% to 7% of the sample. What was sequenced was PBMCs. The origin of the receptors is a woman aged 35 to 49 in good health and CMV-seronegative.

This chain uses TRBV19 with TRBJ2-7; possible D gene TRBD2, 6 bases. The CDR3 consists of 14 residues. Germline CDR1 reads LNHDA; CDR2 reads SQIVND (reference sequence). Trimming cost V 4 bases and J 1 base, with 11 bases left between them. The CDR3 here is CASSNPGESYEQYF. The CDR3 DNA reads as TGTGCCAGTAGTAACCCGGGAGAATCCTACGAGCAGTACTTC.

The genes are TRBV7-6 and TRBJ2-6; TRBD1 aligns across 7 bases. With 5 bases clipped from V and 0 bases from J, the junction kept 1 base outside the gene matches. The CDR3 consists of 15 residues. The germline V gene has CDR1 SGHVS and CDR2 FNYEAQ. CDR3 protein: CASSQGVSGANVLTF. In nucleotides, the CDR3 is TGTGCCAGCAGCCAGGGGGTCTCTGGGGCCAACGTCCTGACTTTC.

This chain's CDR3 is CASSIMTSGKTGELFF. In nucleotides, the CDR3 is TGTGCCAGTAGTATAATGACTAGCGGGAAGACCGGGGAGCTGTTTTTT. This chain links TRBV19 with TRBJ2-2; 11 nucleotides align to TRBD2. CDR1 is LNHDA and CDR2 is SQIVND in the germline V gene (reference sequence). V dropped 2 bases and J dropped 5; count of bases not matched to a gene: 4. CDR3 size: 16 residues.

V and J are TRBV27 and TRBJ1-4, with 8 bases fitting TRBD1. This CDR3 region has 14 residues. J lost 8 bases, V lost 6 bases, and 8 bases had no gene match. The germline V gene encodes CDR1 MNHEY and CDR2 SMNVEV (reference sequence). The CDR3 here is CASRTGASGEKLFF. The CDR3 coding sequence is TGTGCCAGCAGGACAGGGGCGAGCGGGGAAAAACTGTTTTTT.

V is TRBV9 and J is TRBJ1-1, with a tentative D call TRBD1 (5 bases). Trimming removed 0 bases at V and 3 bases at J, with 15 bases between. This CDR3 has 16 residues. Germline V gene sequence: CDR1 SGDLS, CDR2 YYNGEE. DNA of the CDR3: TGTGCCAGCAGCGTAGCCGGTAGTGGGGGGGACACTGAAGCTTTCTTT. The encoded protein is CASSVAGSGGDTEAFF.

The rearrangement links TRBV19 to TRBJ2-7; D might be TRBD2 (6 bases). The V gene lost 5 bases and the J gene lost 6 bases, with 14 bases spanning the gap. Germline lookup yields CDR1 LNHDA and CDR2 SQIVND (reference sequence). CDR3 size: 13 residues. The CDR3 DNA reads TGTGCCAGTAGTGGACGCTGGAGGGGCGAGCAGTACTTC. It yields the protein CASSGRWRGEQYF.

This chain uses TRBV29-1 with TRBJ1-1; the D gene is possibly TRBD1 (5 bases). The germline V gene has CDR1 SQVTM and CDR2 ANQGSEA. The V gene lost 3 bases and the J gene lost 0 bases, with 5 bases spanning the gap. The CDR3 totals 12 residues. The CDR3 DNA reads TGCAGCGTTGACAGGGTGAACACTGAAGCTTTCTTT. Residues: CSVDRVNTEAFF. Combining the CDR3 with reference TRBV29-1 and TRBJ1-1 gives the whole variable domain SAVISQKPSRDICQRGTSLTIQCQVDSQVTMMFWYRQQPGQSLTLIATANQGSEATYESGFVIDKFPISRPNLTFSTLTVSNMSPEDSSIYLCSVDRVNTEAFFGQGTRLTVV.

The rearrangement joins TRBV19 to TRBJ2-7, with 8 positions matching TRBD2. The CDR3 sequence is 15 residues long. The germline CDR1 and CDR2 sequences are LNHDA and SQIVND (reference sequence). V was pared by 3 bases and J by 7 bases, with 11 bases of the junction left unmatched. CDR3: CASSIPGGGRWEQYF. The CDR3 nucleotides read TGTGCCAGTAGTATTCCTGGCGGGGGGCGTTGGGAGCAGTACTTC.

The chain links TRBV13 to TRBJ1-6, with D possibly being TRBD1 (5 bases). This CDR3 is built from 15 residues. Germline V gene data show CDR1 as PRHDT and CDR2 as FYEKMQ (reference sequence). V lost 5 bases and J 3 bases, leaving 11 bases between the germline ends. This chain's CDR3 is CASSLAGIYNSPLHF. The CDR3 nucleotides are TGTGCCAGCAGCCTAGCAGGGATCTATAATTCACCCCTCCACTTT.

The CDR3 loop is CASSYSRQGAYEQYF. In DNA form, the CDR3 reads TGTGCCAGCAGTTACTCCCGACAGGGGGCCTACGAGCAGTACTTC. This chain links TRBV6-5 with TRBJ2-7, with 9 bases matching TRBD1. The CDR3 is 15 residues long. Germline loops: CDR1 MNHEY, CDR2 SVGAGI. With V trimmed by 0 bases and J by 2 bases, 2 bases remained unmatched.

This CDR3 reads CASSATTLERGLFF. The CDR3 DNA follows: TGCGCCAGCAGCGCGACAACCCTTGAAAGGGGGCTGTTTTTT. This chain joins TRBV5-1 and TRBJ2-2, with TRBD1 as a possible D gene (5 bases). The V and J ends lost 4 bases and 13 bases respectively, with 20 bases between them. Per germline, CDR1 SGHRS and CDR2 YFSETQ. The CDR3 contains 14 residues.

V and J are TRBV28 and TRBJ2-3; 9 positions agree with TRBD2. CDR1 and CDR2 from the germline V gene are MDHEN and SYDVKM. V was pared by 3 bases and J by 3 bases, with 13 bases of the junction left unmatched. The CDR3 covers 18 residues. The CDR3 bases are TGTGCCAGCAGTTTCCCCTGGGGGCGGGAGGGCGGAACAGATACGCAGTATTTT. Translating gives CASSFPWGREGGTDTQYF.

J is TRBJ2-1 and V is TRBV7-9; 9 bases match TRBD1. The germline CDR1 and CDR2 sequences are SEHNR and FQNEAQ (reference sequence). J lost 0 bases, V lost 5 bases, and 2 bases had no gene match. CDR3 size: 15 residues. The CDR3 loop reads CASSPTGGSYNEQFF. The CDR3 DNA reads TGTGCCAGCAGCCCGACAGGGGGCTCCTACAATGAGCAGTTCTTC.

V is TRBV7-8 and J is TRBJ2-7; D gene unclear. The germline V gene encodes CDR1 SGHVS and CDR2 FQNEAQ. The CDR3 runs to 14 residues. V gave up 1 base and J gave up 5 bases, with 12 bases separating them. CDR3 protein: CASSLVYSVDEQYF. CDR3 DNA sequence: TGTGCCAGCAGCTTAGTATACTCCGTGGACGAGCAGTACTTC.

The gene calls are TRBV19 and TRBJ2-1; possibly TRBD2 for D (6 bases). The germline V and J ends were trimmed by 2 bases and 7 bases, with 15 bases remaining between them. Germline lookup yields CDR1 LNHDA and CDR2 SQIVND (reference sequence). The length of the CDR3 is 15 residues. The CDR3 is CASSISEGRKNEQFF. CDR3 in DNA: TGTGCCAGTAGTATATCGGAGGGCCGGAAGAATGAGCAGTTCTTC. The full variable domain, rest sourced from reference TRBV19 and TRBJ2-1, is DGGITQSPKYLFRKEGQNVTLSCEQNLNHDAMYWYRQDPGQGLRLIYYSQIVNDFQKGDIAEGYSVSREKKESFPLTVTSAQKNPTAFYLCASSISEGRKNEQFFGPGTRLTVL.

The chain is built from TRBV6-5 and TRBJ1-5; perhaps TRBD1 as D (5 bases). CDR3 length equals 15 residues. Per the germline V gene, CDR1 is MNHEY and CDR2 is SVGAGI. Trimming stripped 0 bases from V and 6 bases from J, with 12 bases between. The CDR3 protein is CASSYSGVGGQPQHF. The CDR3 DNA reads TGTGCCAGCAGTTACTCGGGGGTGGGAGGTCAGCCCCAGCATTTT.